This T cell receptor (beta chain) was identified in a study of CD4 T cell repertoires in COVID-19. Across the study: Other coronavirus spike proteins restimulated relabeled CFSE-low cells expanded with IL-2 for ten to eleven days.

General study points: Sharing of several most expanded SARS-CoV-2-reactive clonotypes across memory subsets suggested intraclonal diversification.

Remarks on this clone: Antigen unknown.

Data came from immunoSEQ multiplex PCR; TCRdb stores just in-frame clones and leaves some out. The sample has approximately 79,000 clones; around 82% are singletons. The length of the CDR3 is 15 residues. Germline V gene lookup returns CDR1 SGHTA and CDR2 FQGNSA. V lost 4 bases to trimming and J lost 0 bases, with 13 bases between them. Samples came from patients recovered from mild-to-severe COVID-19. The V gene is TRBV7-2, the J gene TRBJ2-7; the D is unclear. The sequence derives from a human donor who had COVID-19. Here the sequenced sample was CD4+ T cells from peripheral blood, taken after recovery from COVID-19. In nucleotides, the CDR3 is TGTGCCAGCAGCTCCGTCGGCGATAGCTCCTACGAGCAGTACTTC. It yields the protein CASSSVGDSSYEQYF.